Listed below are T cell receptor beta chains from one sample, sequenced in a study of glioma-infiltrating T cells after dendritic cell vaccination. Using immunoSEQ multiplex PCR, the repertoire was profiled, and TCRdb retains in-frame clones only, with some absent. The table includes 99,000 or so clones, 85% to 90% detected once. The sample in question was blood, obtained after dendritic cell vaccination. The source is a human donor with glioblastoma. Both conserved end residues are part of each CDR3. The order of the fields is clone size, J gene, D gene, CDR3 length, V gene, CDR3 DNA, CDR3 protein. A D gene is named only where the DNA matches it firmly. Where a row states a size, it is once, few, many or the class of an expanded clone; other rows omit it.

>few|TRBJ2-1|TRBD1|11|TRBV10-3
TGTGCCATCAGACAGGGGTATGAGCAGTTCTTC
CAIRQGYEQFF
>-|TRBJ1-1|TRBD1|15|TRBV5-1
TGCGCCAGCTCCGTGGGGACAGATTTCGACACTGAAGCTTTCTTT
CASSVGTDFDTEAFF
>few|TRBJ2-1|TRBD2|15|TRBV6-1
TGTGCCAGCATTACGGGGGGGCTAGCGGGAGATGAGCAGTTCTTC
CASITGGLAGDEQFF
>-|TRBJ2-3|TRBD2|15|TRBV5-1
TGCGCCAGCACGTCTAGCGGGGGGCGCACAGATACGCAGTATTTT
CASTSSGGRTDTQYF
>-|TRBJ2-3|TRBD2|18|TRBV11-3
TGTGCCAGCAGCTTCGGGGGGGTTAGCGGGACGTACACAGATACGCAGTATTTT
CASSFGGVSGTYTDTQYF
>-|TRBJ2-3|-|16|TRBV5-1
TGCGCCAGCAGCTTAGACGTAGGGGCCCTCACAGATACGCAGTATTTT
CASSLDVGALTDTQYF
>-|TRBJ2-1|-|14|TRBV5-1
TGCGCCAGCAGCTTCCAGGGGAGTGGCAATGAGCAGTTCTTC
CASSFQGSGNEQFF
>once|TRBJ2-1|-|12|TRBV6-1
TGTGCCAGCAGGGGGGCAGGAAATGAGCAGTTCTTC
CASRGAGNEQFF
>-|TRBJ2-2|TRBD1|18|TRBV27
TGTGCCAGCAGTTTGAGGGGACCGGGACAGGGGGCCGGCGGGGAGCTGTTTTTT
CASSLRGPGQGAGGELFF
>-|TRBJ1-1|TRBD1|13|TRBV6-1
TGTGCCGGATCGGGACAGATGTACACTGAAGCTTTCTTT
CAGSGQMYTEAFF
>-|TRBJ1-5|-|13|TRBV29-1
TGCAGCGTTGCAACAGGGACCAATCAGCCCCAGCATTTT
CSVATGTNQPQHF
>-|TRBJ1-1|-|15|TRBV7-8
TGTGCCAGCAGCTCCCCCGTCCAGGGAAACACTGAAGCTTTCTTT
CASSSPVQGNTEAFF
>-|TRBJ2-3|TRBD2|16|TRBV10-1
TGCGCCAGCAGTGAGGGTCTAGCGGGGAGAACAGATACGCAGTATTTT
CASSEGLAGRTDTQYF
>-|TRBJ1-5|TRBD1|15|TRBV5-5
TGTGCCAGCAGCCGTAGGACAGGCGGGGATCAGCCCCAGCATTTT
CASSRRTGGDQPQHF
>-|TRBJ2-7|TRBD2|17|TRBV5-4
TGTGCCAGCAGCTTGGCGCTAGCGGGAGTCTCAGGTGGGGAGCAGTACTTC
CASSLALAGVSGGEQYF
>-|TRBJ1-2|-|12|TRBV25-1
TGTGCTAGTGGGGGGGGCTTTTATGGCTACACCTTC
CASGGGFYGYTF
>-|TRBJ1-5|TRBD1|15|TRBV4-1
TGCGCCAGCAGCCAAAGGACAGGGGAAAATCAGCCCCAGCATTTT
CASSQRTGENQPQHF
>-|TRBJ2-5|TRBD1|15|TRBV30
TGTGCCTGGAGCCTATTGACAGGGGCGCAAGCGACCCAGTACTTC
CAWSLLTGAQATQYF
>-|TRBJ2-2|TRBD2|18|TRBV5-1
TGCGCCAGCTCCTTGTCCGTGACTAGCGTCCGTGTCACCGGGGAGCTGTTTTTT
CASSLSVTSVRVTGELFF
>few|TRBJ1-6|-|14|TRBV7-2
TGTGCCAGTACCCCGGGACAATATAATTCACCCCTCCACTTT
CASTPGQYNSPLHF
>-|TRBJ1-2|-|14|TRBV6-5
TGTGCCAGCAGTTACAGACAGCAAGGCTATGGCTACACCTTC
CASSYRQQGYGYTF
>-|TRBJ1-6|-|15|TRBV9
TGTGCCAGCAGCGCGGGGACACCGGCTAATTCCCCCCTCCACTTT
CASSAGTPANSPLHF
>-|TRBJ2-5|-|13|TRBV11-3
TGTGCCAGCAGCTTAGAGGGAGAGGAGACCCAGTACTTC
CASSLEGEETQYF
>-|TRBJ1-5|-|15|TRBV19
TGTGCCAGTAGTTTCACCAGGGGAGGCAATCAGCCCCAGCATTTT
CASSFTRGGNQPQHF
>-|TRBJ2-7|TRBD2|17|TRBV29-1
TGCAGCGTTGCAACCCCCTTGACTAGCGGGAGGAATCTCGAGCAGTACTTC
CSVATPLTSGRNLEQYF
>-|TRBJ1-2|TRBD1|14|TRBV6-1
TGTGCCAGCATCCCAGGGGGCAATAACTATGGCTACACCTTC
CASIPGGNNYGYTF
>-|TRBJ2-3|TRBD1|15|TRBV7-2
TGTGCCAGCAGCTTAGCGGGACAGATCGCAGATACGCAGTATTTT
CASSLAGQIADTQYF
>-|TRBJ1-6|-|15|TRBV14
TGTGCCAGCAGCCAAAACAGGGTTTCCAGTTCACCCCTCCACTTT
CASSQNRVSSSPLHF
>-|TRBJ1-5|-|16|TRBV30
TGTGCCTGGAGTGTCGGGGGGGTAGCCGGCAATCAGCCCCAGCATTTT
CAWSVGGVAGNQPQHF
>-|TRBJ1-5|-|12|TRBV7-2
TGTGCCAGCAGCTTATACAGTCAGCCCCAGCATTTT
CASSLYSQPQHF
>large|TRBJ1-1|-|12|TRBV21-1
TGTGCCAGCAGCAAACAGGACACTGAAGCTTTCTTT
CASSKQDTEAFF
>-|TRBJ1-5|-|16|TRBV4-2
TGTGCCAGCAGCCAAGGGGCAGACTATAGCAATCAGCCCCAGCATTTT
CASSQGADYSNQPQHF
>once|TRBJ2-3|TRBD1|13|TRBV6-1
TGTGCCACCGCAGGGACAGGGACCAATACGCAGTATTTT
CATAGTGTNTQYF
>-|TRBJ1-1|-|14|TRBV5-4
TGTGCCAGCAGCTCCGACATCTTGAACACTGAAGCTTTCTTT
CASSSDILNTEAFF
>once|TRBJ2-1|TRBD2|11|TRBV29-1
TGCAGCGTTGAAGAACCGCGGGGGGCCTTCTTC
CSVEEPRGAFF
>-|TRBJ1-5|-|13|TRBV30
TGTGCCTGGAGTGTGGCAGGCAATCAGCCCCAGCATTTT
CAWSVAGNQPQHF
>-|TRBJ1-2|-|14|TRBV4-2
TGTGCCAGCAGCCAGGCGGACAAAACGGGTGGCTACACCTTC
CASSQADKTGGYTF
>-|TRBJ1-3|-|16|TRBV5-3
TGTGCCAGAAGCCCCTACAAGAGGCCCTCTGGAAACACCATATATTTT
CARSPYKRPSGNTIYF
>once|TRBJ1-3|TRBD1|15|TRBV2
TGTGCCAGCAGTAGACAGGGCCCTTCTGGAAACACCATATATTTT
CASSRQGPSGNTIYF
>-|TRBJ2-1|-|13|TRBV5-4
TGTGCCAGCAGCCCTTGGGGCAACAATGAGCAGTTCTTC
CASSPWGNNEQFF